This is a list of T cell receptor beta chains from one sample in a study of a mutant IDH1 vaccine in newly diagnosed glioma. Generated by immunoSEQ multiplex PCR, the TCRdb table keeps only in-frame clones and is missing some. The sample holds around 56,000 clones, 80% to 90% seen once. Antigens of these TCRs are unknown. The sequencing used PBMCs, collected from a glioma patient whose treatment included an IDH1 peptide vaccine. Every receptor here comes from a woman aged 40 to 55 with glioma. Some clones in this sample may be carry-over from other donors' samples. CDR3s include the opening cysteine and the closing phenylalanine or tryptophan. A D gene is named only where the DNA matches it firmly. The listing skips clone size in some rows; elsewhere it reads once, few, many or a size class.

CDR3: CASSLGQNEQFF
D: .
size: .
V: TRBV5-1

CDR3: CASSADTGNTEAFF
D: .
size: few
V: TRBV9

CDR3: CASTDRGHTSGNTIYF
D: TRBD1
size: .
V: TRBV19

CDR3: CASTDRGGTEAFF
D: TRBD1
size: .
V: TRBV19

CDR3: CAWSVRAEETQYF
D: .
size: .
V: TRBV30

CDR3: CASSLGSYTF
D: .
size: .
V: TRBV6-1

CDR3: CASSFRYTDTQYF
D: .
size: .
V: TRBV6-5

CDR3: CASSLGQLDTQYF
D: .
size: .
V: TRBV27

CDR3: CASNRDAGANVLTF
D: .
size: .
V: TRBV2

CDR3: CAWSKSGTGLQYF
D: TRBD1
size: .
V: TRBV30